This T cell receptor (beta chain) was observed in a study of cytomegalovirus exposure and HLA in healthy donors. Findings and limits, study-wide: Accurate prediction of most subjects' HLA-A and HLA-B alleles from TCR beta sequences was reported.

In the PCR, 60 Vbeta and 13 Jbeta primers were used. Assay: immunoSEQ multiplex PCR; the TCRdb copy retains only in-frame clones and omits some. The repertoire consists of approximately 130,000 clones, with over 65% occurring once and the leading ten covering under 1.5%. This clone appeared a few times. The antigen is not known. The germline gives CDR1 MNHEY, CDR2 SVGAGI. The junction had 6 bases not matched to a gene; V was cut back by 2 bases and J by 3 bases. The CDR3 covers 15 residues. What was sequenced was PBMCs. The sequence came from a man in his fifties in good health and CMV-seronegative. The rearrangement uses TRBV6-5 and TRBJ2-7, with 8 bases lining up with TRBD1. The CDR3 DNA sequence: TGTGCCAGCAGTTACGGGGGGACAGGAAACTACGAGCAGTACTTC. This encodes CASSYGGTGNYEQYF.